This note documents a single T cell receptor beta chain sequence. The target of this receptor is not known. Base qualities are not recorded, but no much larger clone differs from it by a single base. The treatment or condition label for this specimen denotes: in vitro stimulation with specific CMV peptide epitopes to enrich CMV-specific T cells. The data were taken from a study of T cell repertoires in cytomegalovirus infection (dated by TCRdb to between 2019 and 2020). At the level of the whole study: Peptide stimulations targeted recently identified HLA-C-restricted CMV epitopes, whose presentation resists viral immunomodulation, together with well-studied HLA-B-restricted epitopes. Because public TCR beta signatures pointed to carriage of CMV infection together with the matching HLA type, the HLA type of each donor mattered for the analysis. The investigation overall reported the following: In both this cohort and an independent cohort of approximately 350 donors, the cumulative frequency of public TCR beta family members distinguished carriers of CMV infection plus the relevant HLA type. The ex vivo response was dominated by HLA-C-restricted CMV-specific TCR beta clonotypes, and the single most frequent clonotype in two of eight donors was supplied by these HLA-C-restricted clonotypes.

Sequencing took place on an Illumina HiSeq 1500. Starting from the raw public reads, TCRdb applied fastp trimming at Q25, assembled clones with MiXCR and retained in-frame beta chains. One record per CDR3 amino acid sequence lists the most common genes and DNA. The sample profile shows about 480,000 distinct CDR3 sequences; 30% to 40% of them were found once. The ten largest account for 15% to 20% of the sample. The germline V gene provides CDR1 MNHEY and CDR2 SVGEGT. Deletion took 5 bases off V and 3 bases off J, with a span of 18 bases between the germline ends. The CDR3 starts with the cysteine, ends with the phenylalanine, and has 16 residues. Only the CDR3 region is kept as DNA, spanning 48 bases read in frame from base 1.

The chain couples TRBV6-2 or TRBV6-3 to TRBJ2-3, with TRBD2 as a weak D call on 8 bases. The sample was cultured PBMCs, taken from culture after CMV antigen stimulation. The source is a human donor in good health (CMV status not recorded). Some clones in this sample may be carry-over from other donors' samples. Read as DNA, the sequence is TGTGCCAGCAGTCTCGGGACAGCGGGAGTAACAGATACGCAGTATTTT. The translation is CASSLGTAGVTDTQYF.